These 14 T cell receptor beta chains were all obtained from the same sample, sequenced in a study of blood T cell repertoires in COVID-19. The method was immunoSEQ multiplex PCR; TCRdb's version includes in-frame clones alone and lacks a portion of them. Of about 220,000 clones listed, roughly 84% are singletons. The sequenced sample consisted of peripheral blood. These receptors originate from a woman aged 60-70 years with acute or convalescent COVID-19.

The genes are TRBV18 and TRBJ1-1; a weak D match, TRBD1 (5 bases). Germline V gives CDR1 KGHSH, CDR2 LQKENI. The CDR3 runs 16 residues. V dropped 8 bases and J dropped 2 bases, with 21 bases sitting between them. CDR3 loop: CASTTRGGPSNTEAFF. CDR3 bases: TGTGCCAGCACGACTCGGGGGGGACCCTCTAACACTGAAGCTTTCTTT.

This chain joins TRBV9 and TRBJ1-1; 8 nucleotides align to TRBD1. The CDR3 loop spans 15 amino acids. The germline gives CDR1 SGDLS, CDR2 YYNGEE. Losses at the gene ends were 0 bases for V and 4 bases for J; bases not matched to a gene: 5. DNA for the CDR3: TGTGCCAGCAGCGTAGGAACAGGGGGGGTCACTGAAGCTTTCTTT. The encoded protein is CASSVGTGGVTEAFF. The entire variable domain, with the rest obtained from reference TRBV9 and TRBJ1-1, is as follows: DSGVTQTPKHLITATGQRVTLRCSPRSGDLSVYWYQQSLDQGLQFLIQYYNGEERAKGNILERFSAQQFPDLHSELNLSSLELGDSALYFCASSVGTGGVTEAFFGQGTRLTVV.

This clone occurred once. The chain has TRBV5-1 and TRBJ1-3; a weak D match, TRBD1 (5 bases). The CDR3 runs 14 residues. CDR1 SGHRS and CDR2 YFSETQ come from the germline V gene. V lost 5 bases to trimming and J lost 4 bases, with 13 bases between them. Here the CDR3 DNA reads TGCGCCAGCAGATGGGGGGTCGCCGGAAACACCATATATTTT. It yields the protein CASRWGVAGNTIYF. The full variable domain, with the rest looked up from reference TRBV5-1 and TRBJ1-3, is KAGVTQTPRYLIKTRGQQVTLSCSPISGHRSVSWYQQTPGQGLQFLFEYFSETQRNKGNFPGRFSGRQFSNSRSEMNVSTLELGDSALYLCASRWGVAGNTIYFGEGSWLTVV.

The rearrangement joins TRBV19 to TRBJ2-2, with 8 bases fitting TRBD1. Germline CDR1 LNHDA, CDR2 SQIVND (reference sequence). Germline trimming cut 3 bases from V and 5 bases from J; bases unmatched to any gene: 2. The CDR3 runs 14 residues. As DNA, the CDR3 is TGTGCCAGTAGTATTTGGGACAGGACCGGGGAGCTGTTTTTT. Protein sequence: CASSIWDRTGELFF.

This clone has just one count. The CDR3: CASSRTTGGGTEAFF. The CDR3 DNA sequence: TGTGCCAGCTCACGGACGACAGGGGGAGGCACTGAAGCTTTCTTT. This chain links TRBV18 with TRBJ1-1, with 9 bases identical to TRBD1. CDR3 length: 15 residues. The germline gives CDR1 KGHSH, CDR2 LQKENI. The trim removed 4 bases at V and 4 bases at J, leaving 7 bases unmatched.

The chain has TRBV6-5 and TRBJ2-6; no firm D call. Germline assignment: CDR1 MNHEY and CDR2 SVGAGI. The V and J ends lost 7 bases and 2 bases respectively, with 12 bases between them. This CDR3 is 15 amino acids long. The CDR3 nucleotides are TGTGCCAGCAAAAATATTTTCGCTGGGGCCAACGTCCTGACTTTC. Translating it yields CASKNIFAGANVLTF.

Here the CDR3 reads CASRLTGVLNTEAFF. In nucleotides, the CDR3 is TGTGCCAGCAGGCTGACAGGGGTTTTGAACACTGAAGCTTTCTTT. The J gene is TRBJ1-1, the V gene TRBV28; TRBD1 matches at 8 bases. CDR1 is MDHEN, CDR2 SYDVKM, per germline. The CDR3 sequence is 15 residues long. With 6 bases clipped from V and 0 bases from J, the junction kept 6 bases outside the gene matches. Looking up the rest from reference TRBV28 and TRBJ1-1 gives the full variable domain: DVKVTQSSRYLVKRTGEKVFLECVQDMDHENMFWYRQDPGLGLRLIYFSYDVKMKEKGDIPEGYSVSREKKERFSLILESASTNQTSMYLCASRLTGVLNTEAFFGQGTRLTVV.

This chain links TRBV28 with TRBJ1-6, with TRBD1 matching over 9 bases. The CDR3 runs to 13 residues. Germline V CDR1 and CDR2: MDHEN, SYDVKM. The trim removed 6 bases at V and 7 bases at J, leaving 1 base unmatched. CDR3 bases: TGTGCCAGCAGCGGACAGGGGAATTCACCCCTCCACTTT. Translated, it gives CASSGQGNSPLHF. Variable domain in full (rest from reference TRBV28 and TRBJ1-6): DVKVTQSSRYLVKRTGEKVFLECVQDMDHENMFWYRQDPGLGLRLIYFSYDVKMKEKGDIPEGYSVSREKKERFSLILESASTNQTSMYLCASSGQGNSPLHFGNGTRLTVT.

This rearrangement joins TRBV7-6 to TRBJ2-5; tentatively, D is TRBD1 (6 bases). In germline, CDR1 is SGHVS, CDR2 FNYEAQ. Trimming removed 3 bases from V and 5 bases from J, with 16 bases in between. CDR3 size: 15 residues. The CDR3 region has the DNA TGTGCCAGCAGCTTCAGGGGTCGCGGGTTGGAGACCCAGTACTTC. Translating gives CASSFRGRGLETQYF.

The CDR3 sequence is CASSLQLYNEQFF. In DNA, the CDR3 is TGTGCCAGCAGTTTACAACTGTACAATGAGCAGTTCTTC. The chain links TRBV12-3 or TRBV12-4 to TRBJ2-1; D is undetermined. V was cut by 2 bases and J by 4 bases, with 6 bases left in between. CDR3 length: 13 residues.

V gene TRBV4-1 combines with J gene TRBJ2-4, with a tentative D call TRBD1 (5 bases). Germline V gene lookup returns CDR1 MGHRA and CDR2 YSYEKL. The CDR3 is 14 amino acids. V gave up 6 bases and J gave up 5 bases, with 14 bases separating them. In nucleotides, the CDR3 is TGCGCCAGCAGTCTAGGGGAAGGAGAAAACATTCAGTACTTC. It specifies CASSLGEGENIQYF.

This sequence joins TRBV5-1 and TRBJ2-4, with D perhaps matching TRBD2 (6 bases). The CDR3 extends over 14 amino acids. V lost 3 bases and J 9 bases, leaving 16 bases between the germline ends. Germline CDR1 SGHRS, CDR2 YFSETQ. CDR3 loop: CASSYRAAGGIQYF. The CDR3 DNA reads TGCGCCAGCAGCTATAGGGCGGCCGGGGGCATTCAGTACTTC. The full variable domain, completed using reference TRBV5-1 and TRBJ2-4, is KAGVTQTPRYLIKTRGQQVTLSCSPISGHRSVSWYQQTPGQGLQFLFEYFSETQRNKGNFPGRFSGRQFSNSRSEMNVSTLELGDSALYLCASSYRAAGGIQYFGAGTRLSVL.

This chain connects TRBV27 to TRBJ2-3; 11 nucleotides line up with TRBD2. V was pared by 8 bases and J by 0 bases, with 16 bases of the junction left unmatched. CDR3 length equals 19 residues. From germline, CDR1 is MNHEY and CDR2 SMNVEV (reference sequence). DNA for the CDR3: TGTGCCAGCGAGGGACGGCTAGCGGGGGGTTTAAGAAGCACAGATACGCAGTATTTT. It yields the protein CASEGRLAGGLRSTDTQYF.

This clone appeared a few times. This chain joins TRBV2 and TRBJ1-1; no clear D. Per the germline V gene, CDR1 is SNHLY and CDR2 is FYNNEI. The V and J ends lost 3 bases and 0 bases respectively, with 8 bases between them. The CDR3 runs 14 residues. In DNA, the CDR3 is TGTGCCAGCAGTGACTTAATAATGAACACTGAAGCTTTCTTT. Residues: CASSDLIMNTEAFF. The variable domain in full, completed from reference TRBV2 and TRBJ1-1, reads EPEVTQTPSHQVTQMGQEVILRCVPISNHLYFYWYRQILGQKVEFLVSFYNNEISEKSEIFDDQFSVERPDGSNFTLKIRSTKLEDSAMYFCASSDLIMNTEAFFGQGTRLTVV.